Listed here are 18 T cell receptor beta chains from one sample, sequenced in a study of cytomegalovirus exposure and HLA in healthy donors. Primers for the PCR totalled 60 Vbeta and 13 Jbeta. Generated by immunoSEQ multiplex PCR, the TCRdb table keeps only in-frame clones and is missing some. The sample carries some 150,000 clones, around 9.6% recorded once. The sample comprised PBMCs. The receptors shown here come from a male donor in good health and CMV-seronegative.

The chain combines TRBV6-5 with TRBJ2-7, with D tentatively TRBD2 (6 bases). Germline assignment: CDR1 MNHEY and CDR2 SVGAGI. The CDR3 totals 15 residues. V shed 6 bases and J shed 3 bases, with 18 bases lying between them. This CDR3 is CASRGLQSSFYEQYF. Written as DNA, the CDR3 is TGTGCCAGCAGGGGACTCCAGTCGTCGTTCTACGAGCAGTACTTC.

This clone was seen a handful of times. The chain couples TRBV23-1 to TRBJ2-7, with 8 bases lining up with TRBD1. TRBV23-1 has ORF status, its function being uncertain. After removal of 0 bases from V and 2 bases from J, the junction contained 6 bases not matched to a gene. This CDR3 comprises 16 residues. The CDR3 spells CASSQSEGQATYEQYF. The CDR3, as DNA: TGCGCCAGCAGTCAATCTGAGGGACAGGCCACCTACGAGCAGTACTTC.

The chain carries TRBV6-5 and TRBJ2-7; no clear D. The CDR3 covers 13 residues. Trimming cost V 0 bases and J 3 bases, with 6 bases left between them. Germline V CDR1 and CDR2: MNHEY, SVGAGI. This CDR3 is CASSYSADYEQYF. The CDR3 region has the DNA TGTGCCAGCAGTTACTCTGCGGACTACGAGCAGTACTTC.

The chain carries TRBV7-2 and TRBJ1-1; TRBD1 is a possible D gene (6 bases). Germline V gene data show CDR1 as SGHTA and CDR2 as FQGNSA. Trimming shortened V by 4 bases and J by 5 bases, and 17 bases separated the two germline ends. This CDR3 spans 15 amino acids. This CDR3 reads CASSSQTGRSTEAFF. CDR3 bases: TGTGCCAGCAGCTCTCAGACAGGCCGGTCGACTGAAGCTTTCTTT.

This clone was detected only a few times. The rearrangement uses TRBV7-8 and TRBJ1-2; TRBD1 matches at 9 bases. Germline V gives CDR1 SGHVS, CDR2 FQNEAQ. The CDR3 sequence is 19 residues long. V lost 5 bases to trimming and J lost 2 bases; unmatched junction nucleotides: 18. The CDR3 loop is CASSILRGTGSPLNYGYTF. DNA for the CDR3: TGTGCCAGCAGCATCCTACGCGGGACAGGGAGTCCATTAAACTATGGCTACACCTTC.

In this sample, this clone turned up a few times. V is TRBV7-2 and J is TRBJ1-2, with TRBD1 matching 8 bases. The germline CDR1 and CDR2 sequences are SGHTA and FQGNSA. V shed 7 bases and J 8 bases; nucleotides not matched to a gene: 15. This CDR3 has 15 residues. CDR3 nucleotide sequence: TGTGCCAGCACCCCCTTCCGACAGGGGAATGAGGGCTACACCTTC. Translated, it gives CASTPFRQGNEGYTF.

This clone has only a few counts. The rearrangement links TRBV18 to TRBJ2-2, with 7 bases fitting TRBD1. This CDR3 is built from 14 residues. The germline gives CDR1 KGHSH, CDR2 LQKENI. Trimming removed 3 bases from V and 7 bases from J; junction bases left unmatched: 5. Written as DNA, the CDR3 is TGTGCCAGCTCACCCTCGGGACAGAACGGGGAGCTGTTTTTT. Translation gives CASSPSGQNGELFF.

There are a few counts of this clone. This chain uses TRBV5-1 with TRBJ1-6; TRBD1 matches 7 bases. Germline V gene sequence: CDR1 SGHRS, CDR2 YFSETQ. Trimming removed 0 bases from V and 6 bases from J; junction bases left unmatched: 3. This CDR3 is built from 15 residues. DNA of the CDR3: TGCGCCAGCAGCTTGGATACAGGGGTTAATTCACCCCTCCACTTT. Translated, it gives CASSLDTGVNSPLHF.

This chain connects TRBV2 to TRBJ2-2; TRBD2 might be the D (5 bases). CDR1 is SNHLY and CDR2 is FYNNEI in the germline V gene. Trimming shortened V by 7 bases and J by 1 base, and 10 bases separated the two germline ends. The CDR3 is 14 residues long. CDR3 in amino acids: CASKGGQNTGELFF. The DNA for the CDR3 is TGTGCCAGCAAGGGCGGGCAGAACACCGGGGAGCTGTTTTTT.

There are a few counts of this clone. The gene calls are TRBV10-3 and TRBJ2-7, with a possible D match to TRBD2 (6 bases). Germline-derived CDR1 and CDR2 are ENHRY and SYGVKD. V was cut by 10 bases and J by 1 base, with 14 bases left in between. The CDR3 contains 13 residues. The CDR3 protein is CATTIAGSYEQYF. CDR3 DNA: TGTGCCACCACCATTGCGGGATCCTACGAGCAGTACTTC.

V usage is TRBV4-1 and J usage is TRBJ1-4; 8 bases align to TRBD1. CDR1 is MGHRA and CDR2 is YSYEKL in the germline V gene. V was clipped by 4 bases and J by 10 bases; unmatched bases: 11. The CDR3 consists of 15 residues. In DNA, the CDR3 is TGCGCCAGCAGCCCCACCGACAGGGGAATCCGAAAACTGTTTTTT. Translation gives CASSPTDRGIRKLFF.

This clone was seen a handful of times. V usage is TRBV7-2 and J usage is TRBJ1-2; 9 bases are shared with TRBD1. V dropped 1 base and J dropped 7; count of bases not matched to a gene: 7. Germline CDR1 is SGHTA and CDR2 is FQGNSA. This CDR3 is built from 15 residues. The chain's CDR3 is CASSLETGGRGGYTF. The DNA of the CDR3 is TGTGCCAGCAGCTTAGAGACAGGGGGTCGAGGTGGCTACACCTTC. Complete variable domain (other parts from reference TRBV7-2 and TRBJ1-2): GAGVSQSPSNKVTEKGKDVELRCDPISGHTALYWYRQSLGQGLEFLIYFQGNSAPDKSGLPSDRFSAERTGGSVSTLTIQRTQQEDSAVYLCASSLETGGRGGYTFGSGTRLTVV.

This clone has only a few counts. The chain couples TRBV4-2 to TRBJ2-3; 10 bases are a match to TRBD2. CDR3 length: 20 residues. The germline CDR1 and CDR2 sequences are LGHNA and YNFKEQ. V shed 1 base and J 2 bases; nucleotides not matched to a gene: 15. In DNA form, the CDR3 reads TGTGCCAGCAGCCAAGTAACTGGAAGTTGGCTAGCGGGGGACACAGATACGCAGTATTTT. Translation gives CASSQVTGSWLAGDTDTQYF.

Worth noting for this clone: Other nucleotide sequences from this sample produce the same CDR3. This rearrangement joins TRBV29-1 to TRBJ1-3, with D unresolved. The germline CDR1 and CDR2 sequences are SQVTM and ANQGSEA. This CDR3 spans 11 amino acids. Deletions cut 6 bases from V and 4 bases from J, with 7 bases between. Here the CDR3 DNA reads TGCAGCGTCCGGTCGGGAAACACCATATATTTT. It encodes CSVRSGNTIYF.

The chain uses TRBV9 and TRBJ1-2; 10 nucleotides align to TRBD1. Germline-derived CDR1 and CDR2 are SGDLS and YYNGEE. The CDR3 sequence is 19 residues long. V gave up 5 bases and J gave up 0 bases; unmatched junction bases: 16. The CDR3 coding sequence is TGTGCCAGCAGTAAAGAACCGGGGGGACAGGGGATCACTAACTATGGCTACACCTTC. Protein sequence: CASSKEPGGQGITNYGYTF.

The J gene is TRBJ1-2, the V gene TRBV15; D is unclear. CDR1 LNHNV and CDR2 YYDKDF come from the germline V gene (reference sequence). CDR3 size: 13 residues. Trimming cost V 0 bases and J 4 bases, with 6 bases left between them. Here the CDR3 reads CATSRDGGYGYTF. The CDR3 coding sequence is TGTGCCACCAGCAGAGACGGCGGCTATGGCTACACCTTC.

In nucleotides, the CDR3 is TGTGCCAGCAGCTGGACAGTGAGCCTGAATCAGCCCCAGCATTTT. Translation: CASSWTVSLNQPQHF. J is TRBJ1-5 and V is TRBV7-2; a weak D match, TRBD1 (6 bases). The germline V and J ends were trimmed by 4 bases and 4 bases, with 14 bases remaining between them. This CDR3 contains 15 residues. The V gene's germline CDR1 is SGHTA and CDR2 FQGNSA.

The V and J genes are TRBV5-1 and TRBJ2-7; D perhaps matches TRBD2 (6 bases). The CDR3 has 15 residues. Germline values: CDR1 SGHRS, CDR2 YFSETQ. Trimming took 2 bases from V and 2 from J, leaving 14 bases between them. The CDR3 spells CASSFQPGGTYEQYF. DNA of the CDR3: TGCGCCAGCAGCTTCCAACCCGGGGGTACCTACGAGCAGTACTTC.